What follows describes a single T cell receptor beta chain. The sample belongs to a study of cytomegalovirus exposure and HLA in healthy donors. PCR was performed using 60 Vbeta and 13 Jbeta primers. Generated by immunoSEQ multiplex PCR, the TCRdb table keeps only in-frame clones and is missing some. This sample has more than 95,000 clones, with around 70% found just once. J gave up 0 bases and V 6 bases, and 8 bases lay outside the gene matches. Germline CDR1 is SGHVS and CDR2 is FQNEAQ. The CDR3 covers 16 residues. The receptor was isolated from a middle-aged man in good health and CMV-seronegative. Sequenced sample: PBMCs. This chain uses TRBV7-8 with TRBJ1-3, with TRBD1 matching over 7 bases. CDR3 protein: CASREGGQLSGNTIYF. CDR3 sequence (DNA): TGTGCCAGCAGGGAAGGGGGACAGCTCTCTGGAAACACCATATATTTT.